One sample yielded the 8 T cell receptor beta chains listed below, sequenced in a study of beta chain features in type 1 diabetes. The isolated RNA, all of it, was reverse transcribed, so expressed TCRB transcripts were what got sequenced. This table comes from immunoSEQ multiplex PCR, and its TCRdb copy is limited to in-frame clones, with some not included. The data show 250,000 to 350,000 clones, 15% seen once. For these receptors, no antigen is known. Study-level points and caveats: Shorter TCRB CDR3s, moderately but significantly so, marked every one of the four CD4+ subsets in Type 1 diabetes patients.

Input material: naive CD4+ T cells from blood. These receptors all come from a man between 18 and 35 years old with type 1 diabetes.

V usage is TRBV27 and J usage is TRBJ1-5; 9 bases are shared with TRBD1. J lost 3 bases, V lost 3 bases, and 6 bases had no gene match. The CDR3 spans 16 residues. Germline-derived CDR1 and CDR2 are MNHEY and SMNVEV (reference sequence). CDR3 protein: CASSFSWDRVNQPQHF. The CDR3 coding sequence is TGTGCCAGCAGTTTTTCATGGGACAGGGTCAATCAGCCCCAGCATTTT.

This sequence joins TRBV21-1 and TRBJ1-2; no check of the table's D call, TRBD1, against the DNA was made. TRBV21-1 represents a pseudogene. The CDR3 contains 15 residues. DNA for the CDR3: TGTGCCAGCAGCAAGGGCCCGGCGACAGCTTATGGCTACACCTTC. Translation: CASSKGPATAYGYTF.

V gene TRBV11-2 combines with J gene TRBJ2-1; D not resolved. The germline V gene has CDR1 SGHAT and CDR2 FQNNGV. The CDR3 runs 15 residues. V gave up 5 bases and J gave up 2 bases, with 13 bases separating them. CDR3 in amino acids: CASSRTETTYNEQFF. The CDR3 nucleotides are TGTGCCAGCAGCCGAACCGAAACAACCTACAATGAGCAGTTCTTC.

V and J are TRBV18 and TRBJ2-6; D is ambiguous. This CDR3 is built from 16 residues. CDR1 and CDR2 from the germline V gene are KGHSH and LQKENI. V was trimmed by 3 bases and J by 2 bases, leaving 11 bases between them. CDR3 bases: TGTGCCAGCTCACCCCAGGTATACGCTGGGGCCAACGTCCTGACTTTC. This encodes CASSPQVYAGANVLTF.

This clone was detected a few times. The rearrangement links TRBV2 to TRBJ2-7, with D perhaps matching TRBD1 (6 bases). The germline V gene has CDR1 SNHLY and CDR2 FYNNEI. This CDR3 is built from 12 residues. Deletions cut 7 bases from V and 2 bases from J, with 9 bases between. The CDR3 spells CASNRVPYEQYF. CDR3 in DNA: TGTGCCAGCAACAGGGTCCCCTACGAGCAGTACTTC.

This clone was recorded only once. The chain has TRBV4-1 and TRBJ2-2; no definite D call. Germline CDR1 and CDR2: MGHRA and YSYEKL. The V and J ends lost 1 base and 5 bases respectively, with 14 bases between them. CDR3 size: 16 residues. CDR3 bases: TGCGCCAGCAGCCAAGGGAAGCGCGAAAGGACCGGGGAGCTGTTTTTT. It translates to CASSQGKRERTGELFF.

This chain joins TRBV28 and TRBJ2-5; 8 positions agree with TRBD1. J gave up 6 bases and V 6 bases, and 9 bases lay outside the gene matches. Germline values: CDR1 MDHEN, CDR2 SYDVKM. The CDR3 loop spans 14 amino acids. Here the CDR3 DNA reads TGTGCCAGCAGGGGTGGACAGGGCATACAGACCCAGTACTTC. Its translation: CASRGGQGIQTQYF.

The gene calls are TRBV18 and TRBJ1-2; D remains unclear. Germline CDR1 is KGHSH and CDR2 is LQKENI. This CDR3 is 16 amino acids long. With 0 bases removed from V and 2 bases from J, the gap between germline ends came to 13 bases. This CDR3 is CASSPPGGTANYGYTF. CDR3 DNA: TGTGCCAGCTCACCACCGGGAGGTACAGCAAACTATGGCTACACCTTC.